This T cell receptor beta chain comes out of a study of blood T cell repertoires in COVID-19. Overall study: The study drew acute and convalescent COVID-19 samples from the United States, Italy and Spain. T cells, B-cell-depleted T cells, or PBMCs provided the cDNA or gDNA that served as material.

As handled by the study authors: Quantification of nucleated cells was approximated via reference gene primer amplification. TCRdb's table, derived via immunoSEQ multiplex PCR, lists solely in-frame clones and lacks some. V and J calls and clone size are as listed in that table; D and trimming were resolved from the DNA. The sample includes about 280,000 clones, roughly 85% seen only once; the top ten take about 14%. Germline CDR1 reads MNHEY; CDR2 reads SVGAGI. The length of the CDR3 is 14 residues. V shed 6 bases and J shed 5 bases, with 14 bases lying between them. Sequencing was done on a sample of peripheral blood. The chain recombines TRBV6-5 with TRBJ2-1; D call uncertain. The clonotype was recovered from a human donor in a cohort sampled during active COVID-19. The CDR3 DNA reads TGTGCCAGCAGCTCCCATGACTCAGACAATGAGCAGTTCTTC. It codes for CASSSHDSDNEQFF.